This TCR beta chain comes out of a study of siplizumab effects on memory and regulatory T cells. The assay was immunoSEQ multiplex PCR, and TCRdb's table has in-frame clones only and misses some. The sample contains 85,000 to 130,000 clones, about 90% of which appear only once. CDR3 size: 11 residues. The germline V and J ends were trimmed by 8 bases and 2 bases, with 5 bases remaining between them. The germline V gene has CDR1 MDHEN and CDR2 SYDVKM. For this clone: Its matching antigen is unknown.

General observations from the study: Suppressive function of proliferating Tregs from siplizumab cultures was not confirmed. Naive or memory phenotype was unassignable for roughly 80-96% of proliferating CD4+ or CD8+ clones. In siplizumab conditions, mappable alloreactive CD4+ clones averaged approximately 70% Treg-derived, against approximately 27% in controls. Siplizumab brought about a significant reduction in alloreactive sequences traceable to unstimulated CD4+ memory cells.

The rearrangement links TRBV28 to TRBJ2-3; D uncertain. The sequencing input was Tregs sorted from blood. This receptor was identified in a human donor in good health. The CDR3: CASGYTDTQYF. In DNA, the CDR3 is TGTGCCAGCGGCTACACAGATACGCAGTATTTT.